This is a list of T cell receptor beta chains from one sample in a study of response to subunit inactivated influenza vaccine. TCRdb ran MiXCR on the RT-PCR reads and lists one entry per CDR3 protein. The sample consists of some 200,000 distinct CDR3 sequences, approximately 12% of them appearing once. This sample also appeared in a second study, on T cells expressing NK-cell markers.

The material sequenced was CD8+ T cells sorted from PBMCs, taken about 13 days after vaccination. These receptor sequences come from a man between 50 and 59 years old who received an inactivated influenza vaccine. Both conserved end residues are part of each CDR3. D genes are given only for firm matches. The listing skips clone size in some rows; elsewhere it reads once, few, many or a size class.

D	V	J	size	DNA	CDR3
NA	TRBV7-6	TRBJ2-3	few	TGTGCCAGCAGCTTAGCGACAGGCACAGATACGCAGTATTTT	CASSLATGTDTQYF
NA	TRBV7-6	TRBJ2-7	NA	TGTGCCAGCAGCTTAGTTGAGGCAGGGGTCTCCTACGAGCAGTACTTC	CASSLVEAGVSYEQYF
NA	TRBV24-1	TRBJ2-1	many	TGTGCCACCAGTGATTTGCGAGGGGTTCACAATGAGCAGTTCTTC	CATSDLRGVHNEQFF
NA	TRBV27	TRBJ2-7	few	TGTGCCAGCAGTTACGTGGCAGTCGCCCCCCACGAGCAGTACTTC	CASSYVAVAPHEQYF
NA	TRBV4-3	TRBJ2-7	NA	TGCGCCAGCAGCCAAGTAGCAGGGGCAGGATACGAGCAGTACTTC	CASSQVAGAGYEQYF
NA	TRBV7-6	TRBJ2-3	few	TGTGCCAGCAGCTCTCACCCCCCGGAGACCTACACAGATACGCAGTATTTT	CASSSHPPETYTDTQYF
NA	TRBV7-9	TRBJ2-1	few	TGTGCCAGCAGCCAGTCGTTCAATGAGCAGTTCTTC	CASSQSFNEQFF
TRBD1	TRBV5-1	TRBJ2-5	NA	TGCGCCAGCAGCTGGACCGCGCAGGGGGTTGGAGAGACCCAGTACTTC	CASSWTAQGVGETQYF
TRBD2	TRBV29-1	TRBJ2-3	few	TGCAGCGTTGTAGGCGGGAGGAAAGGAGATACGCAGTATTTT	CSVVGGRKGDTQYF
NA	TRBV5-1	TRBJ1-4	few	TGCGCCAGCAGCAGCAGTTTTGAAAAACTGTTTTTT	CASSSSFEKLFF
NA	TRBV4-3	TRBJ2-1	NA	TGCGCCAGCAGCCAAGAAGCGGATTTATACAATGAGCAGTTCTTC	CASSQEADLYNEQFF
NA	TRBV18	TRBJ1-5	few	TGTGCCAGCTCACCTGGAGGGCCTAGCAATCAGCCCCAGCATTTT	CASSPGGPSNQPQHF
TRBD2	TRBV6-5	TRBJ2-1	NA	TGTGCCAGCAGTTACGTACTAGCGGTCTACAATGAGCAGTTCTTC	CASSYVLAVYNEQFF
TRBD2	TRBV5-1	TRBJ2-1	NA	TGCGCCAGCAGCTTGGGGTGGGGCGGGAGGGCCGACGAGCAGTTCTTC	CASSLGWGGRADEQFF
NA	TRBV29-1	TRBJ2-7	few	TGCAGCGTTGAAATTGCGCGGCGGGGCTACGAGCAGTACTTC	CSVEIARRGYEQYF
NA	TRBV28	TRBJ2-3	NA	TGTGCCAGCAGTTTTAGCGGTTTCACAGATACGCAGTATTTT	CASSFSGFTDTQYF
NA	TRBV29-1	TRBJ2-3	NA	TGCAGCGTCGACAGGAGTTATACGCAGTATTTT	CSVDRSYTQYF
NA	TRBV20-1	TRBJ2-1	NA	TGCAGTGCTAGAGTGGGGGCAGGTGGAGGGATAAAACCTAGCTCCTACAATGAGCAGTTCTTC	CSARVGAGGGIKPSSYNEQFF
TRBD2	TRBV7-3	TRBJ2-5	NA	TGTGCCAGCAGCCAGGATGGGACCGGACTAGCGGTGTACCAAGAGACCCAGTACTTC	CASSQDGTGLAVYQETQYF
TRBD1	TRBV7-8	TRBJ2-7	NA	TGTGCCAGCAGCTCCCGGACAGGGGCGCCATCCTACGAGCAGTACTTC	CASSSRTGAPSYEQYF
TRBD1	TRBV9	TRBJ2-7	NA	TGTGCCAGCAGCGTGGCCGGGACAGGGCCCTACGAGCAGTACTTC	CASSVAGTGPYEQYF
TRBD1	TRBV20-1	TRBJ2-4	NA	TGCAGTGCTAGACAGGGGGCGAACATTCAGTACTTC	CSARQGANIQYF
NA	TRBV29-1	TRBJ1-2	NA	TGCAGCGTCAGGGAGTTGTATGGCTACACCTTC	CSVRELYGYTF
NA	TRBV5-1	TRBJ1-2	NA	TGCGCCAGCAGCTCTGGGGGGCTCGGAGCCTATGGCTACACCTTC	CASSSGGLGAYGYTF
NA	TRBV28	TRBJ2-7	many	TGTGCCAGCAGTTCTCCAGATACCTACGAGCAGTACTTC	CASSSPDTYEQYF
TRBD2	TRBV7-3	TRBJ2-1	few	TGTGCCAGCAGCTTCGGACTAGCGGGAGCGCTAACACCATACAATGAGCAGTTCTTC	CASSFGLAGALTPYNEQFF
TRBD1	TRBV28	TRBJ2-1	many	TGTGCCAGCAGTTTGATGACAGGGGGCGCAGGGCAGTTCTTC	CASSLMTGGAGQFF
NA	TRBV9	TRBJ2-5	NA	TGTGCCAGCAGCACCGACTCAGGGTTCCAAGAGACCCAGTACTTC	CASSTDSGFQETQYF
NA	TRBV28	TRBJ2-2	few	TGTGCCAGCAGTTTCCTCGACAGCGCTATCACCGGGGAGCTGTTTTTT	CASSFLDSAITGELFF
NA	TRBV7-9	TRBJ1-1	few	TGTGCCAGCAGCTCCCCCCCCCGGACTGCGACTGAAGCTTTCTTT	CASSSPPRTATEAFF
TRBD1	TRBV4-3	TRBJ1-6	NA	TGCGCCAGCAGCCAAGACACAGGGGACCCGACGAACTATAATTCACCCCTCCACTTT	CASSQDTGDPTNYNSPLHF
NA	TRBV4-3	TRBJ2-1	many	TGCGCCAGCAGCCAAGTTTCCTCTAGCCTGGATGAGCAGTTCTTC	CASSQVSSSLDEQFF
NA	TRBV7-2	TRBJ2-7	many	TGTGCCAGCAGCTTAATTCTAGACGCCTACGAGCAGTACTTC	CASSLILDAYEQYF
NA	TRBV6-1	TRBJ2-7	many	TGTGCCAGCACCGGAGGGGAGGCTCGCTACGAGCAGTACTTC	CASTGGEARYEQYF
NA	TRBV7-9	TRBJ2-6	NA	TGTGCCAGCAGCTCCACCCTATGGGTCTCTGGGGCCAACGTCCTGACTTTC	CASSSTLWVSGANVLTF
TRBD2	TRBV7-8	TRBJ2-7	NA	TGTGCCAGCAGCTTCGCAGCGGGGGGTTACGAGCAGTACTTC	CASSFAAGGYEQYF
TRBD2	TRBV9	TRBJ2-1	many	TGTGCCAGCAGCGTAGTCCCTAGCGGGGGGGACGAGCAGTTCTTC	CASSVVPSGGDEQFF
NA	TRBV4-3	TRBJ2-3	few	TGCGCCAGCAGCCCCTTCGGGCGGGACAGTACAGATACGCAGTATTTT	CASSPFGRDSTDTQYF
TRBD1	TRBV6-5	TRBJ1-3	NA	TGTGCCAGCAGTTGGGGACAGGGGGATGGGGCCTCTGGAAACACCATATATTTT	CASSWGQGDGASGNTIYF
NA	TRBV7-9	TRBJ2-7	few	TGTGCCAGCAGCTGGCTCAGAGGGCGGGCCCACGAGCAGTACTTC	CASSWLRGRAHEQYF
TRBD2	TRBV6-2/TRBV6-3	TRBJ2-1	many	TGTGCCAGCAGCCCGGGACTAGCGGGACGCAATGAGCAGTTCTTC	CASSPGLAGRNEQFF
NA	TRBV12-3/TRBV12-4	TRBJ2-1	many	TGTGCCAGCGGACCACTAGCCGGAGGCAATGAGCAGTTCTTC	CASGPLAGGNEQFF
NA	TRBV5-1	TRBJ2-7	few	TGCGCCAGCAGCTTAGTATCCGGGTTGAGAAGTGAGCAGTACTTC	CASSLVSGLRSEQYF
NA	TRBV6-2/TRBV6-3	TRBJ1-5	few	TGTGCCAGCAGTAACGGGCCCTATCAGCCCCAGCATTTT	CASSNGPYQPQHF
NA	TRBV12-3/TRBV12-4	TRBJ2-1	many	TGTGCCAGCAGTTTAGTGGGGGGACGGTTCTTC	CASSLVGGRFF
NA	TRBV9	TRBJ2-5	few	TGTGCCAGCAGCCTTGGGGGCGGGAGTTCCCGGGAGACCCAGTACTTC	CASSLGGGSSRETQYF
TRBD1	TRBV28	TRBJ2-7	NA	TGTGCCAGCAGCCCAGGACAGGGGGAGTCCTACGAGCAGTACTTC	CASSPGQGESYEQYF
NA	TRBV2	TRBJ2-7	few	TGTGCCAGCGGGGCCTCCTACGAGCAGTACTTC	CASGASYEQYF
NA	TRBV7-2	TRBJ2-1	NA	TGTGCCAGCACCTTTTTAAATGAGCAGTTCTTC	CASTFLNEQFF
NA	TRBV13	TRBJ1-5	NA	TGTGCCAGCAGCTCTGGGGTGGATCAGCCCCAGCATTTT	CASSSGVDQPQHF
NA	TRBV20-1	TRBJ2-1	few	TGCAGTGCGCGTGCCCGGGCGGAAACCTACAATGAGCAGTTCTTC	CSARARAETYNEQFF
NA	TRBV4-3	TRBJ2-5	NA	TGCGCCAGCAGCCCCTATACGGGGACGCATCAAGAGACCCAGTACTTC	CASSPYTGTHQETQYF